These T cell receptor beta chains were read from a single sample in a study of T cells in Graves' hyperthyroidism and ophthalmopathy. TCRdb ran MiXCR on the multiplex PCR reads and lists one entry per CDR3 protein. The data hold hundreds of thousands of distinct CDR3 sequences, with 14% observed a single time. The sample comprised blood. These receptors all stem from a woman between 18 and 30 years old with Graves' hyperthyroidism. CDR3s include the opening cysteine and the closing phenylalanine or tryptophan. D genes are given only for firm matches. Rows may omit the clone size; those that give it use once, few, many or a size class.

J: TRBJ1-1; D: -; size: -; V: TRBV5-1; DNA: TGCGCCAGCAGGGTCGACCTAGCGAACACTGAAGCTTTCTTT; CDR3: CASRVDLANTEAFF
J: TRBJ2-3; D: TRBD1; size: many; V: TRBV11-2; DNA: TGTGCCAGCAGCTTAGCGGTGGGGACAGGGCTTAGAACAGATACGCAGTATTTT; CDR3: CASSLAVGTGLRTDTQYF
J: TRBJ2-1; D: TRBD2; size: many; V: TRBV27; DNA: TGTGCCAGCAGTTGGGGACATACTAGCGGGTTACACGATGAGCAGTTCTTC; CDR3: CASSWGHTSGLHDEQFF
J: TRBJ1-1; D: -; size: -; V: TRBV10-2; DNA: TGCGCCAGTGGGGGTAGGGGGGACACTGAAGCTTTCTTT; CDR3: CASGGRGDTEAFF
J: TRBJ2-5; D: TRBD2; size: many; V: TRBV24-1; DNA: TGTGCCACCAGTGAAAGACCGGGACTAGCGGGAGTATTGGAGACCCAGTACTTC; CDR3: CATSERPGLAGVLETQYF
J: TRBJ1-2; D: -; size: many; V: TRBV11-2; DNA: TGTGCCAGCAGCCCCACCCGGAGGGGGACCCTCTATGGCTACACCTTC; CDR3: CASSPTRRGTLYGYTF
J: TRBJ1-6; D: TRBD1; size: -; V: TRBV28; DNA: TGTGCCAGCAGTTCACCCAGGGGGAATTCACCCCTCCACTTT; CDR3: CASSSPRGNSPLHF
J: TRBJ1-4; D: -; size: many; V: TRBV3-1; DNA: TGTGCCAGCAGCCCAGAGGGGGGATTTAATGAAAAACTGTTTTTT; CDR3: CASSPEGGFNEKLFF
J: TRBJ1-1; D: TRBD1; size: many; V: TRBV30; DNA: TGTGCCTGGATCCCCTTCGACAGGGACACTGAAGCTTTCTTT; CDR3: CAWIPFDRDTEAFF
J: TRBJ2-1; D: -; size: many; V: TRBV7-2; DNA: TGTGCCAGCAGCTTATGGTGGGACCCTTCCTACAATGAGCAGTTCTTC; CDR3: CASSLWWDPSYNEQFF
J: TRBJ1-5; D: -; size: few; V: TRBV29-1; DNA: TGCAGCGTTGGGCCGAATCGCAATCAGCCCCAGCATTTT; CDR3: CSVGPNRNQPQHF
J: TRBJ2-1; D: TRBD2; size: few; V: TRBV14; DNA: TGTGCCAGCAGCCCGCGGGGGCTAGCGGGAGCTGAGCAGTTCTTC; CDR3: CASSPRGLAGAEQFF
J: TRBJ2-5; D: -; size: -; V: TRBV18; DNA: TGTGCCAGCTCACCTCCGAGGGCGGCCGGGGAGACCCAGTACTTC; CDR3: CASSPPRAAGETQYF
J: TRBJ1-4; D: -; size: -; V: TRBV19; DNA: TGTGCCACTCAGCACCAAGTTAATGAAAAACTGTTTTTT; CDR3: CATQHQVNEKLFF
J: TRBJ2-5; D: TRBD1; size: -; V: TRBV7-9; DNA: TGTGCCAGCAGCTCGGGGACAGGGGAAGACTTC; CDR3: CASSSGTGEDF
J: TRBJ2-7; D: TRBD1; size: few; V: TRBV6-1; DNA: TGTGCCAGCAGTTCGTACAACAGGGGAGAGTACTTC; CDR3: CASSSYNRGEYF
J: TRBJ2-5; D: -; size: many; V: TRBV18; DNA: TGTGCCAGCTCACACGGAGGTCAAGAGACCCAGTACTTC; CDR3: CASSHGGQETQYF
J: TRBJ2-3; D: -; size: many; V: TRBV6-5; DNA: TGTGCCAGCAGTTACCGGAGGGGAACAGATACGCAGTATTTT; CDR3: CASSYRRGTDTQYF
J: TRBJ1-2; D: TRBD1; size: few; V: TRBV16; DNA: TGTGCCAGCAGCCAATCTCGGACAGGGAATTATGGCTACACCTTC; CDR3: CASSQSRTGNYGYTF
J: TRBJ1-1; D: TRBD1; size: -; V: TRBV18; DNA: TGTGCCAGCTCACCAACAAACTACCGGACAGGGGGGGACACTGAAGCTTTCTTT; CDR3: CASSPTNYRTGGDTEAFF
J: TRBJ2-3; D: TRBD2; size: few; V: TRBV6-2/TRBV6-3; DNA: TGTGCCAGCAGTGCGGACGGGGGGTGGGCAGATACGCAGTATTTT; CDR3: CASSADGGWADTQYF
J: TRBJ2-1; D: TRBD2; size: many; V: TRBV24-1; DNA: TGTGCCACCAGTGATGGACAAACGGGAGGGCTATACAGTGATGAGCAGTTCTTC; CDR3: CATSDGQTGGLYSDEQFF